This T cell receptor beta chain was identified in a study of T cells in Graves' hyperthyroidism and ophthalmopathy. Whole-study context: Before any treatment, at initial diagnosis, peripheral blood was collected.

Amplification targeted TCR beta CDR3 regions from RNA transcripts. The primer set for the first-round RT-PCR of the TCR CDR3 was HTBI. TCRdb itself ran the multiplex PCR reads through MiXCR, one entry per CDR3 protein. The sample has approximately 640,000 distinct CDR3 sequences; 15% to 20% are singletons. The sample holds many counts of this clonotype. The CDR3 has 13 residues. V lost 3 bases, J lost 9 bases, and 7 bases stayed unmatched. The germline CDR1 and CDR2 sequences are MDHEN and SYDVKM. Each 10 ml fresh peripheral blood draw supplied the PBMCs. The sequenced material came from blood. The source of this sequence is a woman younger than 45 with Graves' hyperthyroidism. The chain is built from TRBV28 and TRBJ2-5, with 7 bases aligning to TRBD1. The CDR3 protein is CASSFSGDRAQYF. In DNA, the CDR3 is TGTGCCAGCAGTTTTTCGGGTGACAGGGCCCAGTACTTC. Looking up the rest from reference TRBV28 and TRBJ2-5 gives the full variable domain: DVKVTQSSRYLVKRTGEKVFLECVQDMDHENMFWYRQDPGLGLRLIYFSYDVKMKEKGDIPEGYSVSREKKERFSLILESASTNQTSMYLCASSFSGDRAQYFGPGTRLLVL.